The TCR beta chain described here comes from a study of cytomegalovirus exposure and HLA in healthy donors. Overall study context: A later analysis reported the 100 to 150 validation repertoires used the same platform as the 666 first-cohort repertoires. Study observations and caveats: Subsequent analysis of the 120 or so validation repertoires found a tendency for first-cohort TCR clusters to co-occur. Among TCR beta chains, those listed as cytomegalovirus-associated numbered under 200. The CMV antigen specificity of a few CMV-associated chains was confirmed through in vitro analysis.

This clone has more than one count but fewer than ten. Antigen specificity is unknown. This table comes from immunoSEQ multiplex PCR, and its TCRdb copy is limited to in-frame clones, with some not included. The table has about 360,000 clones, 80% to 90% seen once. The germline gives CDR1 SGHRS, CDR2 YFSETQ. The CDR3 runs to 14 residues. The germline V and J ends were trimmed by 6 bases and 4 bases, with 11 bases remaining between them. The chain combines TRBV5-1 with TRBJ2-6; tentatively, D is TRBD2 (5 bases). The sequence was obtained from a woman under 30 in good health and CMV-seronegative. The sample comprised PBMCs. CDR3 sequence (DNA): TGCGCCAGCATGGAGGTGACAGGGGCCAACGTCCTGACTTTC. Translation: CASMEVTGANVLTF.